What follows are 15 T cell receptor beta chains derived from one specimen sequenced in a study of T cells in Graves' hyperthyroidism and ophthalmopathy. There were TCR beta CDR3 regions amplified from RNA transcripts. The HTBI primer set drove a first-round RT-PCR of the TCR CDR3. TCRdb reanalysed the multiplex PCR reads using MiXCR and keeps one entry per CDR3 protein. This sample has a few hundred thousand distinct CDR3 sequences; 15% to 20% occur once, and the top ten carry 15% to 19%. The sequencing input was blood. These receptors were taken from a woman between 35 and 50 years old with Graves' ophthalmopathy.

As concerns this clonotype: Given a much more abundant clone one base away, this may be a read error. The V and J genes are TRBV3-1 and TRBJ1-1; 7 nucleotides align to TRBD1. The CDR3 has 13 amino acids. From germline, CDR1 is LGHDT and CDR2 YNNKEL (reference sequence). Trimming took 8 bases from V and 4 from J; bases not matched to a gene: 7. DNA for the CDR3: TGTGCCAGCGGACAGCAGGGGGGCACTGAAGCTTTCTTT. Protein: CASGQQGGTEAFF.

This clonotype was detected many times. The gene calls are TRBV9 and TRBJ2-2; TRBD1 aligns across 7 bases. The CDR3 totals 15 residues. Germline trimming cut 0 bases from V and 2 bases from J; bases unmatched to any gene: 1. The germline CDR1 and CDR2 sequences are SGDLS and YYNGEE. The CDR3 spells CASSVGDSNTGELFF. The CDR3 bases are TGTGCCAGCAGCGTAGGGGACAGTAACACCGGGGAGCTGTTTTTT.

Only a few counts were recorded for this clonotype. Germline and junction disagree at one end, which may indicate a read error. The chain recombines TRBV30 with TRBJ2-6; maybe TRBD1 (5 bases). CDR1 and CDR2 (germline): GTSNPN, SVGIG (reference sequence). The CDR3 has 13 residues. The CDR3 loop is CAWDVSGANVLNF. Here the CDR3 DNA reads TGTGCCTGGGACGTCTCTGGGGCCAACGTCCTGAATTTC. Together with reference TRBV30 and TRBJ2-6, the CDR3 gives the full variable domain: SQTIHQWPATLVQPVGSPLSLECTVEGTSNPNLYWYRQAAGRGLQLLFYSVGIGQISSEVPQNLSASRPQDRQFILSSKKLLLSDSGFYLCAWDVSGANVLNFGAGSRLTVL.

The table lists this clonotype with many counts. The rearrangement uses TRBV5-1 and TRBJ1-2; D is possibly TRBD1 (5 bases). The CDR3 extends over 16 amino acids. The germline V gene encodes CDR1 SGHRS and CDR2 YFSETQ. V was clipped by 7 bases and J by 2 bases, with 21 bases between them. CDR3 bases: TGCGCCAGCCTCGGAACAGGCCCGTCAGGGAACTATGGCTACACCTTC. Protein: CASLGTGPSGNYGYTF.

This clonotype was seen many times. The chain has TRBV11-2 and TRBJ2-7; 7 bases fit TRBD2. V lost 2 bases to trimming and J lost 0 bases; unmatched junction nucleotides: 4. The CDR3 has 15 residues. The germline V gene encodes CDR1 SGHAT and CDR2 FQNNGV. In DNA form, the CDR3 reads TGTGCCAGCAGCTTAATTGGGACTAACTCCTACGAGCAGTACTTC. Residues: CASSLIGTNSYEQYF.

The CDR3 DNA is TGTGCCAGCAGCAGCTCCCGTGAGTGGACCGGGGAGCTGTTTTTT. As protein: CASSSSREWTGELFF. V is TRBV6-1 and J is TRBJ2-2, with unresolved D. In germline, CDR1 is MNHNS, CDR2 SASEGT. V lost 6 bases and J 5 bases, leaving 16 bases between the germline ends. The CDR3 consists of 15 residues.

The chain has TRBV6-1 and TRBJ1-1; possible D gene TRBD1, 5 bases. This CDR3 spans 14 amino acids. Per germline, CDR1 MNHNS and CDR2 SASEGT. The V gene lost 9 bases and the J gene lost 0 bases, with 14 bases spanning the gap. CDR3 amino acids: CASRDGALNTEAFF. The CDR3 bases are TGTGCCAGTCGTGACGGGGCTTTGAACACTGAAGCTTTCTTT.

This clonotype was observed many times. The chain has TRBV7-9 and TRBJ2-7; 7 positions match TRBD1. V dropped 5 bases and J dropped 2; count of bases not matched to a gene: 9. CDR3 length: 15 amino acids. Per the germline V gene, CDR1 is SEHNR and CDR2 is FQNEAQ (reference sequence). The CDR3 sequence: CASSPSQGPPYEQYF. The CDR3 bases are TGTGCCAGCAGCCCCTCACAGGGGCCGCCCTACGAGCAGTACTTC.

The chain is built from TRBV18 and TRBJ1-2, with TRBD1 as a possible D gene (6 bases). V was pared by 6 bases and J by 8 bases, with 31 bases between. The CDR3 extends over 18 amino acids. Per the germline V gene, CDR1 is KGHSH and CDR2 is LQKENI. The CDR3 DNA reads TGTGCCAGCTCCCCCATTCGTCCAGCGACAGGCCGTTTCACGGGCTACACCTTC. Translation: CASSPIRPATGRFTGYTF.

This clonotype has a count of ten or more. J is TRBJ2-5 and V is TRBV6-2 or TRBV6-3, with 11 bases fitting TRBD2. The junction had 5 bases not matched to a gene; V was cut back by 7 bases and J by 4 bases. In germline, CDR1 is MNHEY, CDR2 SVGEGT. CDR3 size: 14 residues. The CDR3 reads CASNIAGGRETQYF. The CDR3 DNA reads TGTGCCAGCAACATAGCGGGAGGGAGAGAGACCCAGTACTTC.

The gene calls are TRBV12-3 or TRBV12-4 and TRBJ1-5, with unresolved D. V dropped 0 bases and J dropped 7 bases, with 13 bases sitting between them. The CDR3 runs 15 residues. The CDR3 DNA is TGTGCCAGCAGTTTAGCGCTCGGGGAAAACCAGCCCCAGCATTTT. Translating it yields CASSLALGENQPQHF.

This clonotype was picked up many times. The chain links TRBV3-1 to TRBJ2-5; perhaps TRBD2 as D (5 bases). The CDR3 consists of 14 residues. The germline V and J ends were trimmed by 4 bases and 5 bases, with 14 bases remaining between them. Germline lookup yields CDR1 LGHDT and CDR2 YNNKEL (reference sequence). The CDR3 here is CASSLSSQWETQYF. Here the CDR3 DNA reads TGTGCCAGCAGCCTTTCTAGCCAGTGGGAGACCCAGTACTTC.

There are many counts of this clonotype. The J gene is TRBJ1-1, the V gene TRBV19, with 7 positions matching TRBD1. The CDR3 loop spans 16 amino acids. CDR1 and CDR2 (germline): LNHDA, SQIVND (reference sequence). The J segment lost 4 bases and the V segment lost 4 bases, leaving 12 bases of the junction unmatched. CDR3 sequence: CASSKATGAVITEAFF. The DNA for the CDR3 is TGTGCCAGTAGTAAGGCCACAGGGGCGGTGATCACTGAAGCTTTCTTT.

This clonotype appeared a single time. Since a much larger clone is just one base distant, this may be a read error. The chain is built from TRBV5-1 and TRBJ1-3; D gene uncertain. Germline CDR1 is SGHRS and CDR2 is YFSETQ. The CDR3 runs to 14 residues. In nucleotides, the CDR3 is TGCGCCAGCAGCTTGGACCCCTCTGGAAACACCATACATTTT. Protein: CASSLDPSGNTIHF.

The chain combines TRBV6-5 with TRBJ2-7; 9 bases line up with TRBD1. Germline lookup yields CDR1 MNHEY and CDR2 SVGAGI. This CDR3 spans 17 amino acids. The V and J ends lost 2 bases and 5 bases, in that order; junction bases with no gene match: 13. The CDR3 sequence: CASSYRGPEDRGNEQYF. The CDR3 bases are TGTGCCAGCAGTTACCGGGGACCCGAGGACAGGGGAAACGAGCAGTACTTC.